The table lists the clone carrying this T cell receptor beta chain with a count of one. Data came from immunoSEQ multiplex PCR; TCRdb stores just in-frame clones and leaves some out. The sample carries about 68,000 clones, about nine tenths recorded once. The germline V gene has CDR1 LNHDA and CDR2 SQIVND (reference sequence). Trimming stripped 1 base from V and 5 bases from J, with 9 bases between. This CDR3 has 14 residues. This sample is drawn from a study of T cell changes during pregnancy in multiple sclerosis. The material was peripheral blood, obtained in the third trimester of pregnancy. The chain joins TRBV19 to TRBJ1-5; D perhaps matches TRBD1 (5 bases). The receptor comes from a female donor with multiple sclerosis, enrolled in a pregnancy study. As DNA, the CDR3 is TGTGCCAGTAGTATAGCAGGGTTAGATCAGCCCCAGCATTTT. This encodes CASSIAGLDQPQHF.